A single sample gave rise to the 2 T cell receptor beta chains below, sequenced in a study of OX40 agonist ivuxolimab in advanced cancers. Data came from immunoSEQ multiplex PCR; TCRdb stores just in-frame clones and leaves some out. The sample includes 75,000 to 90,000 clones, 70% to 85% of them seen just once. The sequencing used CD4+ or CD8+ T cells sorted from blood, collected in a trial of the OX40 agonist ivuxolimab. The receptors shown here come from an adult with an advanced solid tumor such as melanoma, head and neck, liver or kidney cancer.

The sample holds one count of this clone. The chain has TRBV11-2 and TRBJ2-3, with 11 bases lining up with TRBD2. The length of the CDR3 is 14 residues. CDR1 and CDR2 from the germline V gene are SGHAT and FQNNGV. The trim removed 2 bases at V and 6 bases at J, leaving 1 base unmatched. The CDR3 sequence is CASSLTSGGDTQYF. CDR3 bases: TGTGCCAGCAGCTTAACTAGCGGGGGTGATACGCAGTATTTT. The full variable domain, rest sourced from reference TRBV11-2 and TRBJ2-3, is EAGVAQSPRYKIIEKRQSVAFWCNPISGHATLYWYQQILGQGPKLLIQFQNNGVVDDSQLPKDRFSAERLKGVDSTLKIQPAKLEDSAVYLCASSLTSGGDTQYFGPGTRLTVL.

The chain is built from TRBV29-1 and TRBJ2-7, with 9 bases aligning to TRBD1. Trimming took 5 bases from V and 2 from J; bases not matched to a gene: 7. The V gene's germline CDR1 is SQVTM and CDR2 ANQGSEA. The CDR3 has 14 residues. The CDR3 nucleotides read TGCAGCGTTTCGGACAGGGGCATACCCTACGAGCAGTACTTC. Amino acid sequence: CSVSDRGIPYEQYF.